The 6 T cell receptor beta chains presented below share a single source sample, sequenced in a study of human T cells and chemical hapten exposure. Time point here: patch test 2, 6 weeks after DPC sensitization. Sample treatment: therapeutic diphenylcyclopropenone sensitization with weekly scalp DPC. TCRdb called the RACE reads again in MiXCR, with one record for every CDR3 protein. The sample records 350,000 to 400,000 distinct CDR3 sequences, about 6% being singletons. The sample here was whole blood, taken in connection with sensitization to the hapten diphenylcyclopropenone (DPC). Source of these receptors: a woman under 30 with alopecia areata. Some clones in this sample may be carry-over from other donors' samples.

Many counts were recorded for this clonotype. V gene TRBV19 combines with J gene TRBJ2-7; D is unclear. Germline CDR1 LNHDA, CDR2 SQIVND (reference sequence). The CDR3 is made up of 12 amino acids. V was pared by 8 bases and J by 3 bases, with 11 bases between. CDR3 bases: TGTGCCAGTGAGCAGCCCCACTACGAGCAGTACTTC. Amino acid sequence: CASEQPHYEQYF.

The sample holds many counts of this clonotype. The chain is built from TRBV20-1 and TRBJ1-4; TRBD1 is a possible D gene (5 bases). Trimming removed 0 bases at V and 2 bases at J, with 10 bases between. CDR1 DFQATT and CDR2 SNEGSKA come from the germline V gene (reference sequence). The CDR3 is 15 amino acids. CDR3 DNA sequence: TGCAGTGCTAGAGATAGGGGCATCACTAATGAAAAACTGTTTTTT. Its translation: CSARDRGITNEKLFF.

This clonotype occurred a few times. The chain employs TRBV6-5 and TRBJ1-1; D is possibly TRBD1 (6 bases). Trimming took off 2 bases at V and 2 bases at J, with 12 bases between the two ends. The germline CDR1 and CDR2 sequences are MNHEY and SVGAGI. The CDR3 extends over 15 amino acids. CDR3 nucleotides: TGTGCCAGCAGTTACGGGGGGCTCCATAACACTGAAGCTTTCTTT. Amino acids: CASSYGGLHNTEAFF.

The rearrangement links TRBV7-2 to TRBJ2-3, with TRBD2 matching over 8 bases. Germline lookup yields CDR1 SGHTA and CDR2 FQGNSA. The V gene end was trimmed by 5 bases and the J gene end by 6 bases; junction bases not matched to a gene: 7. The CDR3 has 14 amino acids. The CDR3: CASSQEAGVDTQYF. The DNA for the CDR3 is TGTGCCAGCAGCCAGGAAGCGGGGGTTGATACGCAGTATTTT.

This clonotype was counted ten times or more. The CDR3 bases are TGCGCCAGCAGCCATCGCGATTCCAGGGTAGGGGCCTTCGGCTACACCTTC. Its protein is CASSHRDSRVGAFGYTF. The V call is TRBV4-1, the J call TRBJ1-2, with a possible D match to TRBD1 (5 bases). Trimming shortened V by 3 bases and J by 8 bases, and 25 bases separated the two germline ends. Germline V gives CDR1 MGHRA, CDR2 YSYEKL. The CDR3 loop spans 17 amino acids.

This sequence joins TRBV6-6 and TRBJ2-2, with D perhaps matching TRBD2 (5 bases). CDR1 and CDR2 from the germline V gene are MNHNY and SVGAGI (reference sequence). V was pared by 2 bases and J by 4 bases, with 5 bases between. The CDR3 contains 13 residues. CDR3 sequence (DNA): TGTGCCAGCAGTTACGGGAGCACCGGGGAGCTGTTTTTT. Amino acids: CASSYGSTGELFF.